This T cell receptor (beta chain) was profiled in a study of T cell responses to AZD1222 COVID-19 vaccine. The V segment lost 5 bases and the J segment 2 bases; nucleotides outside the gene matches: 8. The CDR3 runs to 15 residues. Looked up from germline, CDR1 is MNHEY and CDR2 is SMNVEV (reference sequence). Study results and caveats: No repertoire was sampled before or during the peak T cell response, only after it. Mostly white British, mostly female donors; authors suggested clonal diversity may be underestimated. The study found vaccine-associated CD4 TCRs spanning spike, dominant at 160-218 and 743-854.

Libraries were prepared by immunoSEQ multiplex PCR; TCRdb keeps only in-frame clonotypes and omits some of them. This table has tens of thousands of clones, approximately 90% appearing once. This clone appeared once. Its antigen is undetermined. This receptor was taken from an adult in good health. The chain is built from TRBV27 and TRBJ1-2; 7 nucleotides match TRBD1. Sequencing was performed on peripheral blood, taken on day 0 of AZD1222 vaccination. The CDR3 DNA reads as TGTGCCAGCAGTGAGACAGGGCGATCCAACTATGGCTACACCTTC. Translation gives CASSETGRSNYGYTF.